This TCR beta chain comes out of a study of T-cell memory formation after mild COVID-19. V was clipped by 3 bases and J by 5 bases, with 11 bases between them. Germline V gene sequence: CDR1 SGDLS, CDR2 YYNGEE. The CDR3 is made up of 13 amino acids. Via MiXCR, TCRdb re-called the 5' RACE reads, giving one row per CDR3 protein. The repertoire holds 560,000 or so distinct CDR3 sequences, with 17% as singletons. The chain combines TRBV9 with TRBJ1-2; D ambiguous. This TCR came from an adult woman who had mild COVID-19 (a few samples of this study predate the infection). Cell type and time point are not known. Sequences were obtained from PBMCs or a T cell subset sorted from them (not recorded which). CDR3 nucleotide sequence: TGTGCCAGCAGCGCGTCGTGGGGATATGGCTACACCTTC. Protein product: CASSASWGYGYTF.